The clone carrying this TCR beta chain was detected a few times. This sample was taken from a study of blood T cell repertoires in COVID-19. Germline V gene data show CDR1 as LNHDA and CDR2 as SQIVND (reference sequence). The V end was cut by 2 bases, the J end by 6 bases, with 19 bases between. This CDR3 comprises 16 residues. Only in-frame clones appear in the TCRdb table, and some are missing; sequencing was by immunoSEQ multiplex PCR. This sample has approximately 330,000 clones, with roughly 85% found just once. This chain joins TRBV19 and TRBJ1-1, with a weak D call TRBD1 (6 bases). The source material was PBMCs or T cells enriched from blood (not recorded which). The sequence derives from a woman aged 40-49 years with acute COVID-19. CDR3 in amino acids: CASSIQMKTGRSEAFF. As DNA, the CDR3 is TGTGCCAGTAGTATACAGATGAAGACAGGCCGATCTGAAGCTTTCTTT. Full variable domain (rest looked up from reference TRBV19 and TRBJ1-1): DGGITQSPKYLFRKEGQNVTLSCEQNLNHDAMYWYRQDPGQGLRLIYYSQIVNDFQKGDIAEGYSVSREKKESFPLTVTSAQKNPTAFYLCASSIQMKTGRSEAFFGQGTRLTVV.